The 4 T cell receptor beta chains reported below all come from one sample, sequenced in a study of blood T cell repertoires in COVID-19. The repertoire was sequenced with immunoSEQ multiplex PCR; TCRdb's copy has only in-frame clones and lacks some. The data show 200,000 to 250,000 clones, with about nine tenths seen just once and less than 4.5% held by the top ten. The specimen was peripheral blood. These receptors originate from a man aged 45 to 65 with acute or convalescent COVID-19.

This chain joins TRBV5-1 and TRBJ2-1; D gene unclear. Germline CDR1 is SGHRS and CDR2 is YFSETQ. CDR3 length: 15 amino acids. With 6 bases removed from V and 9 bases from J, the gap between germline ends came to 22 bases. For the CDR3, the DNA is TGCGCCAGCACCTCCGACACCTCTCTGCGTGGTGAGCAGTTCTTC. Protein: CASTSDTSLRGEQFF. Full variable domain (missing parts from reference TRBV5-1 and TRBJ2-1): KAGVTQTPRYLIKTRGQQVTLSCSPISGHRSVSWYQQTPGQGLQFLFEYFSETQRNKGNFPGRFSGRQFSNSRSEMNVSTLELGDSALYLCASTSDTSLRGEQFFGPGTRLTVL.

CDR3 in amino acids: CASSLRGSNQPQHF. As DNA, the CDR3 is TGCGCCAGCAGCCTCAGGGGGAGCAATCAGCCCCAGCATTTT. The chain is built from TRBV4-1 and TRBJ1-5, with 7 bases lining up with TRBD1. This CDR3 has 14 residues. Losses at the gene ends were 4 bases for V and 1 base for J; bases not matched to a gene: 1. Germline V lookup: CDR1 MGHRA, CDR2 YSYEKL.

CDR3 coding DNA: TGTGCCAGTAGTATAGCTGACAGGGGGTCTAACTATGGCTACACCTTC. Translating gives CASSIADRGSNYGYTF. The chain couples TRBV19 to TRBJ1-2; 9 positions match TRBD1. The CDR3 runs 16 residues. J lost 0 bases, V lost 1 base, and 3 bases had no gene match. Looked up from germline, CDR1 is LNHDA and CDR2 is SQIVND (reference sequence).

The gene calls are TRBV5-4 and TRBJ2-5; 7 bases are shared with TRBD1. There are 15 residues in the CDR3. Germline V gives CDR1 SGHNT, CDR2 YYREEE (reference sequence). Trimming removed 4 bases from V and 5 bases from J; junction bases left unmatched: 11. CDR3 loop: CASSPGPRGQETQYF. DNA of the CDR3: TGTGCCAGCAGCCCCGGACCTAGGGGGCAGGAGACCCAGTACTTC.